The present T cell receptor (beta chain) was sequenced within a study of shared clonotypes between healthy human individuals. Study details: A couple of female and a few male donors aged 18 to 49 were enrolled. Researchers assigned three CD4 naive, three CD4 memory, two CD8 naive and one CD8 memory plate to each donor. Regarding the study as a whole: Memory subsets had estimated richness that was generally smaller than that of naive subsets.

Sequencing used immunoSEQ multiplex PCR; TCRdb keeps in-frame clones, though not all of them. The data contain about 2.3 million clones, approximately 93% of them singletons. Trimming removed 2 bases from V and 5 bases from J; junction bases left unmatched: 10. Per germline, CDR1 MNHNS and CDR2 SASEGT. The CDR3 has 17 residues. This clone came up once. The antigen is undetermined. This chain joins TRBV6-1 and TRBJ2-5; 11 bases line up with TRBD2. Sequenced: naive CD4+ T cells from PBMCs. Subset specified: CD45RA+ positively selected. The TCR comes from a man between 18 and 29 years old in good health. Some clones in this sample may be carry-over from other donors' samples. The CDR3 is CASSEIGSGRAGETQYF. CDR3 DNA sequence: TGTGCCAGCAGTGAAATTGGTAGCGGGAGGGCCGGCGAGACCCAGTACTTC.